This T cell receptor (beta chain) emerged from a study of regulatory T cells in long-lasting Graves disease. Overall study context: Prior antithyroid drug treatment in newly diagnosed Graves' patients lasted under 3 months.

This clonotype was seen at least ten times. Time point in this sample: newly diagnosed GD, antithyroid drugs for less than 3 months. Following extraction of RNA from PBMCs, that RNA was used to make the TCR library. To make TCR beta libraries, researchers used iRepertoire HTBI primers and Arm-PCR of CDR3 regions. TCRdb recomputed calls from the multiplex PCR reads with MiXCR, one row per CDR3 protein. The data contain some 490,000 distinct CDR3 sequences, 9.5% to 15% of them singletons. With 0 bases clipped from V and 5 bases from J, the junction kept 9 bases outside the gene matches. The CDR3 spans 17 residues. Germline V CDR1 and CDR2: LNHDA, SQIVND (reference sequence). These data also featured in a second study, about T cells in Graves' hyperthyroidism and ophthalmopathy. That source reports: Primed by the HTBI set, a first-round RT-PCR was run on the TCR CDR3. Appearing also in blood were most of the thyroid clonotypes expanded above 0.001. The model foresaw ophthalmopathy a median roughly 6 months prior to onset.

The sequence came from a woman under 40 with Graves disease. J is TRBJ2-5 and V is TRBV19; 10 bases line up with TRBD2. Sequenced here: peripheral blood mononuclear cells (PBMCs), sampled at new diagnosis, from a patient treated with antithyroid drugs. CDR3 nucleotide sequence: TGTGCCAGTAGTATAGACCCTAGCGGGAGCGTCTGGGAGACCCAGTACTTC. Protein product: CASSIDPSGSVWETQYF.